Listed here are 30 T cell receptor beta chains from one sample, sequenced in a study of blood T cell repertoires in COVID-19. The method was immunoSEQ multiplex PCR; TCRdb's version includes in-frame clones alone and lacks a portion of them. The sample has some 170,000 clones; 80% to 90% are singletons. Specimen: peripheral blood. The receptors come from a woman in her forties or fifties with acute or convalescent COVID-19.

This clone was seen only a few times. This chain joins TRBV19 and TRBJ1-2; D gene ambiguous. CDR1 and CDR2 from the germline V gene are LNHDA and SQIVND (reference sequence). V gave up 4 bases and J gave up 9 bases, with 9 bases separating them. This CDR3 spans 11 amino acids. The CDR3 here is CASSTTRSYTF. Here the CDR3 DNA reads TGTGCCAGTAGTACTACTAGGAGCTACACCTTC. The variable domain in full, completed from reference TRBV19 and TRBJ1-2, reads DGGITQSPKYLFRKEGQNVTLSCEQNLNHDAMYWYRQDPGQGLRLIYYSQIVNDFQKGDIAEGYSVSREKKESFPLTVTSAQKNPTAFYLCASSTTRSYTFGSGTRLTVV.

The rearrangement uses TRBV5-1 and TRBJ1-1; TRBD1 is a possible D gene (5 bases). V was clipped by 2 bases and J by 3 bases, with 11 bases between them. The CDR3 loop spans 14 amino acids. Per germline, CDR1 SGHRS and CDR2 YFSETQ. The CDR3 is CASSFQGRDTEAFF. In nucleotides, the CDR3 is TGCGCCAGCAGCTTCCAGGGCAGAGACACTGAAGCTTTCTTT.

V is TRBV30 and J is TRBJ2-7; 8 bases match TRBD1. Germline CDR1 reads GTSNPN; CDR2 reads SVGIG (reference sequence). V was pared by 3 bases and J by 9 bases, with 10 bases of the junction left unmatched. This CDR3 has 13 residues. This CDR3 reads CAWSGDRRPGQYF. In nucleotides, the CDR3 is TGTGCCTGGAGCGGGGACAGGCGCCCCGGGCAGTACTTC.

The chain links TRBV20-1 to TRBJ2-2; D gene ambiguous. Germline V gene lookup returns CDR1 DFQATT and CDR2 SNEGSKA (reference sequence). V was pared by 3 bases and J by 2 bases, with 7 bases between. The CDR3 runs 13 residues. The CDR3 sequence is CSASPKNTGELFF. CDR3 DNA sequence: TGCAGTGCTAGTCCAAAAAACACCGGGGAGCTGTTTTTT.

This rearrangement joins TRBV15 to TRBJ2-5; TRBD2 is a possible D gene (7 bases). The germline V and J ends were trimmed by 0 bases and 4 bases, with 9 bases remaining between them. This CDR3 region has 14 residues. CDR1 and CDR2 from the germline V gene are LNHNV and YYDKDF (reference sequence). CDR3 protein: CATSREGGPETQYF. The DNA of the CDR3 is TGTGCCACCAGCAGAGAGGGGGGGCCAGAGACCCAGTACTTC.

The chain uses TRBV7-8 and TRBJ1-2, with D maybe TRBD1 (5 bases). This CDR3 region has 15 residues. Germline-derived CDR1 and CDR2 are SGHVS and FQNEAQ. Trimming left V 3 bases short and J 4 bases short, with 15 bases between. The CDR3: CASSLVGGLSYGYTF. In DNA form, the CDR3 reads TGTGCCAGCAGCTTGGTGGGGGGGTTAAGCTATGGCTACACCTTC.

J is TRBJ2-5 and V is TRBV7-9; 10 bases are a match to TRBD1. This CDR3 spans 16 amino acids. The V and J ends lost 6 bases and 3 bases, in that order; junction bases with no gene match: 10. CDR1 SEHNR and CDR2 FQNEAQ come from the germline V gene (reference sequence). CDR3 nucleotides: TGTGCCAGCAGTCGGCTCACCGGGACAGGGGAAGAGACCCAGTACTTC. It codes for CASSRLTGTGEETQYF.

J is TRBJ1-1 and V is TRBV7-2, with no clear D. This CDR3 has 16 residues. V was cut by 0 bases and J by 1 base, with 12 bases left in between. CDR1 is SGHTA and CDR2 is FQGNSA in the germline V gene. This chain's CDR3 is CASSLAPWEGNTEAFF. CDR3 sequence (DNA): TGTGCCAGCAGCTTAGCGCCCTGGGAGGGGAACACTGAAGCTTTCTTT.

V gene TRBV11-2 combines with J gene TRBJ1-1, with 10 bases fitting TRBD1. Per the germline V gene, CDR1 is SGHAT and CDR2 is FQNNGV. The CDR3 length is 16 residues. The ends lost 2 bases at V and 5 bases at J; junction bases unmatched: 8. The CDR3 DNA reads TGTGCCAGCAGCTTATTGGGACAGGGGATTTGGACTGAAGCTTTCTTT. Translation: CASSLLGQGIWTEAFF.

The rearrangement uses TRBV19 and TRBJ2-3, with TRBD1 matching 10 bases. The V gene's germline CDR1 is LNHDA and CDR2 SQIVND (reference sequence). CDR3 length equals 16 residues. V was clipped by 3 bases and J by 6 bases; unmatched bases: 9. The CDR3 sequence is CASSIGTGVGLDTQYF. DNA of the CDR3: TGTGCCAGTAGTATCGGGACAGGGGTGGGGTTGGATACGCAGTATTTT.

The chain links TRBV4-3 to TRBJ2-5; D is undetermined. Trimming removed 1 base from V and 3 bases from J, with 9 bases in between. Germline CDR1 and CDR2: LGHNA and YSLEER. This CDR3 has 14 residues. CDR3 protein: CASSQGLVEETQYF. The CDR3 DNA reads as TGCGCCAGCAGCCAAGGGTTGGTAGAAGAGACCCAGTACTTC.

The rearrangement links TRBV4-2 to TRBJ1-6; D is undetermined. Trimming took 4 bases from V and 7 from J, leaving 14 bases between them. The CDR3 totals 15 residues. CDR1 is LGHNA, CDR2 YNFKEQ, per germline. Here the CDR3 DNA reads TGTGCCAGCAGCCCCACTGTAAGCGGCAATTCACCCCTCCACTTT. Residues: CASSPTVSGNSPLHF.

The chain is built from TRBV19 and TRBJ2-5; tentatively, D is TRBD1 (5 bases). This CDR3 has 14 residues. From germline, CDR1 is LNHDA and CDR2 SQIVND (reference sequence). V lost 9 bases and J 5 bases, leaving 19 bases between the germline ends. In DNA form, the CDR3 reads TGTGCCAGCAAAACACAAGGGGCGGTGGAGACCCAGTACTTC. Translated: CASKTQGAVETQYF.

This chain joins TRBV6-5 and TRBJ1-2; 10 positions agree with TRBD1. CDR3 length equals 13 residues. The germline V gene has CDR1 MNHEY and CDR2 SVGAGI. Trimming took 5 bases from V and 8 from J; bases not matched to a gene: 5. The CDR3 DNA follows: TGTGCCAGCAGTCGGGACAGGGGCGAAGGCTACACCTTC. It codes for CASSRDRGEGYTF.

The V gene is TRBV7-9, the J gene TRBJ2-7; TRBD1 matches 9 bases. Germline trimming cut 2 bases from V and 3 bases from J; bases unmatched to any gene: 2. CDR3 size: 14 residues. The germline V gene has CDR1 SEHNR and CDR2 FQNEAQ (reference sequence). The CDR3 coding sequence is TGTGCCAGCAGCTTAAGGGACAGGGTCTACGAGCAGTACTTC. Its translation is CASSLRDRVYEQYF. The full variable domain, rest sourced from reference TRBV7-9 and TRBJ2-7, is DTGVSQNPRHKITKRGQNVTFRCDPISEHNRLYWYRQTLGQGPEFLTYFQNEAQLEKSRLLSDRFSAERPKGSFSTLEIQRTEQGDSAMYLCASSLRDRVYEQYFGPGTRLTVT.

CDR3 nucleotides: TGTGCCAGCAGTTCGGTTAATTCACCCCTCCACTTT. Translating it yields CASSSVNSPLHF. The chain recombines TRBV27 with TRBJ1-6; D gene unclear. V lost 4 bases and J 6 bases, leaving 4 bases between the germline ends. The germline V gene has CDR1 MNHEY and CDR2 SMNVEV (reference sequence). The CDR3 has 12 residues.

The CDR3 loop is CASSLADQETQYF. The CDR3 nucleotides are TGCGCCAGCAGCTTGGCGGACCAAGAGACCCAGTACTTC. V gene TRBV5-1 combines with J gene TRBJ2-5; unclear D gene. Germline lookup yields CDR1 SGHRS and CDR2 YFSETQ. There are 13 residues in the CDR3. V lost 0 bases and J lost 0, with 3 bases in between.

The chain joins TRBV11-2 to TRBJ2-2; 11 bases line up with TRBD2. The V gene end was trimmed by 2 bases and the J gene end by 5 bases; junction bases not matched to a gene: 1. Per the germline V gene, CDR1 is SGHAT and CDR2 is FQNNGV. The CDR3 is made up of 15 amino acids. The CDR3 reads CASSLTSGRTGELFF. The DNA of the CDR3 is TGTGCCAGCAGCTTAACTAGCGGGAGAACCGGGGAGCTGTTTTTT.

The chain uses TRBV6-2 or TRBV6-3 and TRBJ1-2, with D possibly TRBD1 on 5 matching bases. Deletions cut 0 bases from V and 9 bases from J, with 11 bases between. Germline V gene data show CDR1 as MNHEY and CDR2 as SVGEGT. The CDR3 sequence is 13 residues long. CDR3 protein: CASSYSGEVSYTF. The CDR3 bases are TGTGCCAGCAGTTACTCAGGGGAAGTGAGCTACACCTTC.

This clone was observed a handful of times. J is TRBJ2-1 and V is TRBV24-1; D is perhaps TRBD1 (5 bases). Germline lookup yields CDR1 KGHDR and CDR2 SFDVKD. Trimming shortened V by 4 bases and J by 9 bases, and 9 bases separated the two germline ends. The CDR3 sequence is 12 residues long. The CDR3 region is CATSDLDTEQFF. The CDR3, as DNA: TGTGCCACCAGTGACCTGGACACTGAGCAGTTCTTC.

This clone occurred a few times. This chain joins TRBV18 and TRBJ1-1; possibly TRBD1 for D (6 bases). The CDR3 consists of 13 residues. Germline CDR1 reads KGHSH; CDR2 reads LQKENI. The V end was cut by 6 bases, the J end by 6 bases, with 14 bases between. CDR3 amino acids: CASSLQDRSEAFF. CDR3 DNA sequence: TGTGCCAGCTCCCTACAGGACAGATCTGAAGCTTTCTTT.

The genes are TRBV11-3 and TRBJ2-1; TRBD1 matches at 8 bases. This CDR3 region has 13 residues. Germline values: CDR1 SGHNT, CDR2 YENEEA. The J segment lost 10 bases and the V segment lost 5 bases, leaving 7 bases of the junction unmatched. CDR3 sequence (DNA): TGTGCCAGCAGCCTCCAGGGGGCAGGGGAGCAGTTCTTC. Protein: CASSLQGAGEQFF.

This sequence joins TRBV7-8 and TRBJ2-5; 8 bases agree with TRBD2. The CDR3 spans 17 residues. V trimming: 4 bases; J trimming: 5 bases; junction bases outside the gene matches: 15. Germline V lookup: CDR1 SGHVS, CDR2 FQNEAQ. The chain's CDR3 is CASSSRGERATRETQYF. CDR3 DNA sequence: TGTGCCAGCAGCTCGCGGGGGGAGCGGGCTACTCGGGAGACCCAGTACTTC. The variable domain in full, with the rest retrieved from reference TRBV7-8 and TRBJ2-5, is GAGVSQSPRYKVAKRGQDVALRCDPISGHVSLFWYQQALGQGPEFLTYFQNEAQLDKSGLPSDRFFAERPEGSVSTLKIQRTQQEDSAVYLCASSSRGERATRETQYFGPGTRLLVL.

The chain uses TRBV5-4 and TRBJ1-6; 9 positions match TRBD1. Germline lookup yields CDR1 SGHNT and CDR2 YYREEE (reference sequence). The CDR3 has 16 residues. Germline trimming cut 4 bases from V and 13 bases from J; bases unmatched to any gene: 15. The chain's CDR3 is CASSPDPGTGRNPLHF. The CDR3 DNA reads as TGTGCCAGCAGCCCTGATCCCGGGACAGGGAGAAATCCCCTCCACTTT.

The CDR3 sequence: CASSLARGSPNYGYTF. The CDR3 coding sequence is TGTGCCAGCAGCTTAGCGCGGGGGTCCCCTAACTATGGCTACACCTTC. V usage is TRBV7-9 and J usage is TRBJ1-2, with a tentative D call TRBD1 (5 bases). The CDR3 sequence is 16 residues long. Germline V CDR1 and CDR2: SEHNR, FQNEAQ (reference sequence). The ends were cut back, 0 bases at V and 0 bases at J, with 11 bases in the middle. Drawing the rest from reference TRBV7-9 and TRBJ1-2, the complete variable domain is DTGVSQNPRHKITKRGQNVTFRCDPISEHNRLYWYRQTLGQGPEFLTYFQNEAQLEKSRLLSDRFSAERPKGSFSTLEIQRTEQGDSAMYLCASSLARGSPNYGYTFGSGTRLTVV.

This chain links TRBV11-2 with TRBJ2-7, with D possibly matching TRBD1 (7 bases). CDR3 size: 15 residues. Looked up from germline, CDR1 is SGHAT and CDR2 is FQNNGV. Trimming stripped 3 bases from V and 6 bases from J, with 18 bases between. CDR3 region: CASSFSQGRWSEQYF. The CDR3 coding sequence is TGTGCCAGCAGCTTCTCACAGGGGAGGTGGTCCGAGCAGTACTTC.

The rearrangement uses TRBV6-5 and TRBJ1-1; 7 bases match TRBD1. Germline V gene sequence: CDR1 MNHEY, CDR2 SVGAGI. The CDR3 spans 15 residues. After removal of 8 bases from V and 4 bases from J, the junction contained 13 bases not matched to a gene. CDR3 in DNA: TGTGCCAGCGAGGTGGTGACAGGGTTGAGCACTGAAGCTTTCTTT. This translates into CASEVVTGLSTEAFF.

This rearrangement joins TRBV27 to TRBJ1-2; TRBD1 aligns across 8 bases. Germline assignment: CDR1 MNHEY and CDR2 SMNVEV (reference sequence). With V trimmed by 6 bases and J by 3 bases, 6 bases remained unmatched. There are 14 residues in the CDR3. CDR3 in DNA: TGTGCCAGCAGACTGACAGGGGAAGACTATGGCTACACCTTC. Amino acids: CASRLTGEDYGYTF.

The rearrangement uses TRBV18 and TRBJ2-1; 9 positions match TRBD2. Germline CDR1 reads KGHSH; CDR2 reads LQKENI. The J segment lost 7 bases and the V segment lost 7 bases, leaving 14 bases of the junction unmatched. This CDR3 is 16 amino acids long. Written as DNA, the CDR3 is TGTGCCAGCTTCAGCCTACTTGGCGGGGGGGAGAATGAGCAGTTCTTC. Translation gives CASFSLLGGGENEQFF.

The gene calls are TRBV5-8 and TRBJ2-2, with unresolved D. V dropped 2 bases and J dropped 5 bases, with 10 bases sitting between them. Germline V gives CDR1 SGHTS, CDR2 YDEGEE. The CDR3 is 14 amino acids. CDR3: CASSFQTQTGELFF. The CDR3 DNA reads TGTGCCAGCAGCTTCCAAACCCAGACCGGGGAGCTGTTTTTT. Complete variable domain (other parts from reference TRBV5-8 and TRBJ2-2): EAGVTQSPTHLIKTRGQQATLRCSPISGHTSVYWYQQALGLGLQFLLWYDEGEERNRGNFPPRFSGRQFPNYSSELNVNALELEDSALYLCASSFQTQTGELFFGEGSRLTVL.